Presented here are 2 T cell receptor beta chains from one specimen sequenced in a study of tumor-infiltrating lymphocytes in primary liver carcinoma. A primer in the constant region served to generate TCR beta cDNA from about 470 ng of total RNA. Slightly modified ARM-PCR served as the procedure for the TCR beta libraries. These libraries came from three rounds of nested multiplex PCR. Forward primers for TRBV1-TRBV30 and a C-beta reverse primer served the first two PCR rounds, at about 10 cycles each. TCRdb passed the multiplex PCR reads through MiXCR, listing each CDR3 protein once. The sample carries 95,000 to 150,000 distinct CDR3 sequences, roughly 75% recorded once. Unsorted bulk tissue, about 19-31 mg of it, served as the source for co-extraction of RNA and DNA. Sequencing was carried out using tumor-adjacent normal liver tissue. The source of these receptors is a woman aged 55-69 years with primary liver carcinoma and hepatitis B virus infection.

With regard to this clonotype: At one of its ends the junction is not consistent with the germline gene, which may arise from a read error. The rearrangement joins TRBV11-2 to TRBJ2-2; TRBD2 aligns across 9 bases. CDR3 length: 15 amino acids. Germline CDR1 and CDR2: SGHAT and FQNNGV. As DNA, the CDR3 is TGTGCCGGCAGCTTAGGGCTAGCGGGACCTGGGGAGCTGTCTTTT. Its translation: CAGSLGLAGPGELSF.

As regards this clonotype: The junction and the germline gene differ at one end; a read error may be behind it. The chain links TRBV6-5 to TRBJ2-3; no definite D call. The CDR3 sequence is 14 residues long. Germline-derived CDR1 and CDR2 are MNHEY and SVGAGI. DNA for the CDR3: TGTACCAGCAGTTACAAAGGAAACACGGATACGCAGTATTTT. It translates to CTSSYKGNTDTQYF.